A single sample gave rise to the 8 T cell receptor beta chains below, sequenced in a study of identical twins. MiXCR, applied by TCRdb to the 5' RACE reads, yields one record per CDR3 protein. The table shows 700,000 to 950,000 distinct CDR3 sequences, with over 9% occurring only once. These data were also reused for a study on yellow fever vaccine responses in identical twins.

The specimen was PBMCs. These receptors came from a woman under 30 in good health.

The chain uses TRBV12-5 and TRBJ2-7, with 8 bases lining up with TRBD2. Germline lookup yields CDR1 LGHNT and CDR2 FRNRAP. V trimming: 3 bases; J trimming: 3 bases; junction bases outside the gene matches: 4. The CDR3 is 14 residues long. CDR3 protein: CASGFPGGGYEQYF. The CDR3 coding sequence is TGTGCTAGTGGTTTCCCCGGGGGGGGCTACGAGCAGTACTTC.

This clonotype has just a few counts. The chain employs TRBV19 and TRBJ1-1; unclear D gene. The V and J ends lost 5 bases and 1 base respectively, with 11 bases between them. Germline V CDR1 and CDR2: LNHDA, SQIVND (reference sequence). The length of the CDR3 is 14 residues. CDR3 nucleotides: TGTGCCAGTAGTTCTGGCTGGCAGAACACTGAAGCTTTCTTT. Translating gives CASSSGWQNTEAFF.

This clonotype was observed a handful of times. This chain links TRBV5-1 with TRBJ2-1; 16 nucleotides agree with TRBD2. The CDR3 consists of 15 residues. Per germline, CDR1 SGHRS and CDR2 YFSETQ. After removal of 5 bases from V and 9 bases from J, the junction contained 5 bases not matched to a gene. CDR3 region: CASRLGLAGGPEQFF. The CDR3 DNA sequence: TGCGCCAGCAGACTGGGACTAGCGGGGGGGCCTGAGCAGTTCTTC.

This clonotype was recorded many times. This sequence joins TRBV6-2 or TRBV6-3 and TRBJ2-2, with 10 bases aligning to TRBD2. Germline-derived CDR1 and CDR2 are MNHEY and SVGEGT. This CDR3 is built from 16 residues. With V trimmed by 6 bases and J by 6 bases, 10 bases remained unmatched. The CDR3 reads CASSQLGLAKAGELFF. CDR3 in DNA: TGTGCCAGCAGCCAATTGGGACTAGCGAAGGCCGGGGAGCTGTTTTTT.

The gene calls are TRBV20-1 and TRBJ2-2; D is unclear. Deletions cut 0 bases from V and 1 base from J, with 9 bases between. Germline CDR1 DFQATT, CDR2 SNEGSKA (reference sequence). This CDR3 comprises 15 residues. CDR3 region: CSARDTGLNTGELFF. The CDR3 bases are TGCAGTGCTAGAGATACGGGCCTGAACACCGGGGAGCTGTTTTTT.

This chain links TRBV5-1 with TRBJ2-1; 8 nucleotides line up with TRBD2. CDR3 size: 16 residues. Looked up from germline, CDR1 is SGHRS and CDR2 is YFSETQ. Trimming at V came to 3 bases and at J to 5 bases, leaving 10 bases not matched to a gene. The CDR3 sequence is CASSSLGPRGDNEQFF. The CDR3 DNA follows: TGCGCCAGCAGCTCGCTGGGACCGCGGGGGGACAATGAGCAGTTCTTC.

The gene calls are TRBV4-1 and TRBJ2-7; weak D call: TRBD2 (6 bases). V was shortened by 0 bases and J by 7 bases, with 16 bases between the two germline ends. The CDR3 runs 15 residues. Germline assignment: CDR1 MGHRA and CDR2 YSYEKL. The CDR3 loop reads CASSQERASGGEQYF. As DNA, the CDR3 is TGCGCCAGCAGCCAAGAAAGGGCCTCTGGGGGGGAGCAGTACTTC.

The chain links TRBV20-1 to TRBJ1-1, with TRBD1 matching 7 bases. V shed 0 bases and J 2 bases; nucleotides not matched to a gene: 6. CDR3 length: 15 residues. In germline, CDR1 is DFQATT, CDR2 SNEGSKA (reference sequence). The CDR3 coding sequence is TGCAGTGCTAGAGATAGCCAGGGGGTAAACACTGAAGCTTTCTTT. Translation: CSARDSQGVNTEAFF.